Following are 7 T cell receptor beta chains from one sample sequenced in a study of T-cell memory formation after mild COVID-19. MiXCR, applied by TCRdb to the 5' RACE reads, yields one record per CDR3 protein. The sample shows around 320,000 distinct CDR3 sequences, approximately 20% of them seen only once. Specimen: PBMCs or a T cell subset sorted from them (not recorded which). These receptors all stem from a man younger than 30 who had mild COVID-19 (a few samples of this study predate the infection). Cell type and time point are not known.

This chain uses TRBV20-1 with TRBJ2-1; D is unclear. V gave up 6 bases and J gave up 6 bases, with 15 bases separating them. CDR3 length equals 13 residues. The V gene's germline CDR1 is DFQATT and CDR2 SNEGSKA (reference sequence). CDR3 DNA sequence: TGCAGTGCCCCAACGCCAGCCAGCAATGAGCAGTTCTTC. It translates to CSAPTPASNEQFF.

The chain is built from TRBV7-9 and TRBJ2-3, with a weak D call TRBD1 (5 bases). V was cut by 10 bases and J by 9 bases, with 20 bases left in between. The CDR3 has 13 amino acids. CDR1 is SEHNR, CDR2 FQNEAQ, per germline (reference sequence). The CDR3 DNA reads TGTGCCATCCTGCAGGGCGCTTTCGGGACGCAGTATTTT. It yields the protein CAILQGAFGTQYF.

The rearrangement uses TRBV20-1 and TRBJ2-6; D gene ambiguous. Germline assignment: CDR1 DFQATT and CDR2 SNEGSKA (reference sequence). The CDR3 sequence is 13 residues long. The ends were cut back, 3 bases at V and 1 base at J, with 4 bases in the middle. In nucleotides, the CDR3 is TGCAGTGCTAGGGCATCTGGGGCCAACGTCCTGACTTTC. Its protein is CSARASGANVLTF.

V and J are TRBV12-3 or TRBV12-4 and TRBJ2-7, with TRBD2 matching over 10 bases. The CDR3 runs to 13 residues. Losses at the gene ends were 5 bases for V and 6 bases for J; bases not matched to a gene: 4. Here the CDR3 reads CASSILAGREQYF. As DNA, the CDR3 is TGTGCCAGCAGTATACTAGCGGGGCGCGAGCAGTACTTC.

This clonotype was seen a handful of times. The genes are TRBV4-1 and TRBJ2-7; D possibly corresponds to TRBD2 (5 bases). V lost 0 bases and J 4 bases, leaving 13 bases between the germline ends. Germline lookup yields CDR1 MGHRA and CDR2 YSYEKL. CDR3 length equals 15 residues. CDR3 protein: CASSQESPAVYEQYF. CDR3 bases: TGCGCCAGCAGCCAAGAATCCCCAGCGGTGTACGAGCAGTACTTC.

V gene TRBV7-8 combines with J gene TRBJ2-1; 8 nucleotides match TRBD1. In germline, CDR1 is SGHVS, CDR2 FQNEAQ. With 1 base clipped from V and 8 bases from J, the junction kept 7 bases outside the gene matches. The CDR3 is 15 residues long. The CDR3 sequence: CASSLVNDRGDEQFF. DNA of the CDR3: TGTGCCAGCAGCTTAGTCAACGACAGGGGCGATGAGCAGTTCTTC.

This clonotype was counted a few times. The rearrangement links TRBV7-6 to TRBJ2-7; D tentatively reads TRBD1 or TRBD2 (5 bases each). The V and J ends lost 3 bases and 6 bases respectively, with 12 bases between them. Germline CDR1 reads SGHVS; CDR2 reads FNYEAQ. The CDR3 consists of 13 residues. The CDR3 sequence: CASSLIGTGEQYF. The CDR3 DNA reads TGTGCCAGCAGCTTGATAGGGACGGGCGAGCAGTACTTC. Full variable domain (remainder filled in from reference TRBV7-6 and TRBJ2-7): GAGVSQSPRYKVTKRGQDVALRCDPISGHVSLYWYRQALGQGPEFLTYFNYEAQQDKSGLPNDRFSAERPEGSISTLTIQRTEQRDSAMYRCASSLIGTGEQYFGPGTRLTVT.